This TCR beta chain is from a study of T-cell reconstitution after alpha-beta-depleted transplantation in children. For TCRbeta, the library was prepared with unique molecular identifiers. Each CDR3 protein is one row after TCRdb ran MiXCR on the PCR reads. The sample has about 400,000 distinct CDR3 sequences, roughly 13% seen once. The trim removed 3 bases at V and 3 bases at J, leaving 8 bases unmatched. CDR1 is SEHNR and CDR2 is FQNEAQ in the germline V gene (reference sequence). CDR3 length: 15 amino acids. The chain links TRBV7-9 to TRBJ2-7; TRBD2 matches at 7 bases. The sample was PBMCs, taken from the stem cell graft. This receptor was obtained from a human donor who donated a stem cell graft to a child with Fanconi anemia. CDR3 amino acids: CASSFFERDLYEQYF. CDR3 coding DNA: TGTGCCAGCAGCTTCTTTGAGCGGGACCTCTACGAGCAGTACTTC. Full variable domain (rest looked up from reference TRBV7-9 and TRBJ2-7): DTGVSQNPRHKITKRGQNVTFRCDPISEHNRLYWYRQTLGQGPEFLTYFQNEAQLEKSRLLSDRFSAERPKGSFSTLEIQRTEQGDSAMYLCASSFFERDLYEQYFGPGTRLTVT.